The entry below describes one T cell receptor beta chain. Source study methods: Nucleated cell number was recorded as an estimate derived from reference gene primer amplification. TCRdb's table, derived via immunoSEQ multiplex PCR, lists solely in-frame clones and lacks some. The DNA was the basis for D and trimming; V, J and clone size are from that table. The sample includes tens of thousands of clones, 82% of them seen just once. This entry is derived from a study of blood T cell repertoires in COVID-19. CDR1 DFQATT and CDR2 SNEGSKA come from the germline V gene (reference sequence). Trimming shortened V by 3 bases and J by 7 bases, and 19 bases separated the two germline ends. The CDR3 runs 15 residues.

The clonotype was recovered from a man between 50 and 59 years old with active or convalescent COVID-19. Specimen: peripheral blood. The genes are TRBV20-1 and TRBJ1-5; D is possibly TRBD1 (5 bases). The CDR3 coding sequence is TGCAGTGCTAGTACCCTCGGGGGTTTAGCGCAGCCCCAGCATTTT. This encodes CSASTLGGLAQPQHF.